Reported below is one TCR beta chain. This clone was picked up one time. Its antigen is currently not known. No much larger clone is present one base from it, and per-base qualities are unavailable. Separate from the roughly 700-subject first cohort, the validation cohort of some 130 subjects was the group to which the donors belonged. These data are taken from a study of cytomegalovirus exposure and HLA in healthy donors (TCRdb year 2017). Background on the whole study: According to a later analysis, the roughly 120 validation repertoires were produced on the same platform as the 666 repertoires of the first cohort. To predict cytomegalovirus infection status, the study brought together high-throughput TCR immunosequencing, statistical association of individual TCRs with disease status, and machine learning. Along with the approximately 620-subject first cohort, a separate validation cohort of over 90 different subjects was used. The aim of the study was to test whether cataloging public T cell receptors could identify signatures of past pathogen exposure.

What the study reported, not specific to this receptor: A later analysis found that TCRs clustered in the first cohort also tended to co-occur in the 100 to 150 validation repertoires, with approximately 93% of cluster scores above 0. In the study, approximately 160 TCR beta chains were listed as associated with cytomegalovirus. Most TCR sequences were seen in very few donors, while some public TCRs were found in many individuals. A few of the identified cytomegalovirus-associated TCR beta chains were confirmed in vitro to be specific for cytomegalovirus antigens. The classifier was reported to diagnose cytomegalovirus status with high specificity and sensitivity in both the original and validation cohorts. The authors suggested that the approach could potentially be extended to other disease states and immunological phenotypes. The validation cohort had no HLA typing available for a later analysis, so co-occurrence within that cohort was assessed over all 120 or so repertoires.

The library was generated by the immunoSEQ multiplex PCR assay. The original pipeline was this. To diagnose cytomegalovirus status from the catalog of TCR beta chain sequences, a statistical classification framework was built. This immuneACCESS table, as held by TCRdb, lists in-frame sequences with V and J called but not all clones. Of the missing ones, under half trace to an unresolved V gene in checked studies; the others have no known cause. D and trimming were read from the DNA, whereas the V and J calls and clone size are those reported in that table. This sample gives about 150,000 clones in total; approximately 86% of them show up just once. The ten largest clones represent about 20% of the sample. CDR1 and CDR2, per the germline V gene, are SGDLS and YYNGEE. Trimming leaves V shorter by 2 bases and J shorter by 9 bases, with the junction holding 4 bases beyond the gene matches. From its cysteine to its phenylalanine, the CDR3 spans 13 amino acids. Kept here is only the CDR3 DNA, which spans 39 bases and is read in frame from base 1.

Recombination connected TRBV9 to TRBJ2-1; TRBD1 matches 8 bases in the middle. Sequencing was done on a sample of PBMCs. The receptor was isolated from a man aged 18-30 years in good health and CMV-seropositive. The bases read TGTGCCAGCAGCGTGACAGGGGATAGTGAGCAGTTCTTC. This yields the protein CASSVTGDSEQFF.